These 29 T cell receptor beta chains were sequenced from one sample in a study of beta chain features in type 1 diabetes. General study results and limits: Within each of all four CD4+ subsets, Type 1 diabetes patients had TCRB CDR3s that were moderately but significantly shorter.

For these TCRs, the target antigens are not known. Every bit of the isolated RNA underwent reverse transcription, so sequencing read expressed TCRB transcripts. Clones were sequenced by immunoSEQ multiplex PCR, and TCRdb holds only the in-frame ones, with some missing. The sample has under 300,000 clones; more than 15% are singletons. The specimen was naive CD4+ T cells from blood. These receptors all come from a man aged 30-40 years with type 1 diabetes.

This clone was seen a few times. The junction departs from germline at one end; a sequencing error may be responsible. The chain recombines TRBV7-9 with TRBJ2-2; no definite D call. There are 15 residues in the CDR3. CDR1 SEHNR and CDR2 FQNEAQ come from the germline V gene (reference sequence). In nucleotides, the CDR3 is TGTGCCAGCAGCTTTGGGCACGCGAAGACCGGGGAGCTGTTTTTT. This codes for CASSFGHAKTGELFF.

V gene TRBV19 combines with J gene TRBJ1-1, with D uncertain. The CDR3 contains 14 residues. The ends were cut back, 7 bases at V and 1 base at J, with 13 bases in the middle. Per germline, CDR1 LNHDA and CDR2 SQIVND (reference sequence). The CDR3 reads CASTSHLANTEAFF. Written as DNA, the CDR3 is TGTGCCAGTACCTCACACCTTGCGAACACTGAAGCTTTCTTT.

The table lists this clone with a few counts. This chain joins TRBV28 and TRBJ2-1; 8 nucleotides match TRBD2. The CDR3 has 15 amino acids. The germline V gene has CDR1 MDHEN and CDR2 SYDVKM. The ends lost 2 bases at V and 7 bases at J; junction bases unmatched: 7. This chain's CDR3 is CASSLASGSVNEQFF. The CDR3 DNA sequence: TGTGCCAGCAGTTTAGCCAGCGGGAGCGTAAATGAGCAGTTCTTC.

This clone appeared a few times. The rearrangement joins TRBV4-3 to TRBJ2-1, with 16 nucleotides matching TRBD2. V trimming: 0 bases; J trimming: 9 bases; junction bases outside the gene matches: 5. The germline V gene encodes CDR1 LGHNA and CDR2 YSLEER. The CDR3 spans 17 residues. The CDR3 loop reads CASSQDPGLAGGGEQFF. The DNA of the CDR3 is TGCGCCAGCAGCCAAGACCCGGGACTAGCGGGAGGGGGTGAGCAGTTCTTC.

The CDR3 DNA sequence: TGTGCCAGCAGCCTAGGGACAGGAGAAAAACTGTTTTTT. Translation: CASSLGTGEKLFF. The rearrangement links TRBV7-9 to TRBJ1-4, with 8 positions matching TRBD1. This CDR3 region has 13 residues. In germline, CDR1 is SEHNR, CDR2 FQNEAQ (reference sequence). The trim removed 5 bases at V and 8 bases at J, leaving 4 bases unmatched.

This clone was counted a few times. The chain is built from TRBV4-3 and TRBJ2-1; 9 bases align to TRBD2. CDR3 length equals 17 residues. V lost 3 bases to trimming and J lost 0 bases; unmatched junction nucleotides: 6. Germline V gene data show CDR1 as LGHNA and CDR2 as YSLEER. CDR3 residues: CASSQTSGPSSYNEQFF. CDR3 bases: TGCGCCAGCAGCCAGACTAGCGGCCCAAGCTCCTACAATGAGCAGTTCTTC.

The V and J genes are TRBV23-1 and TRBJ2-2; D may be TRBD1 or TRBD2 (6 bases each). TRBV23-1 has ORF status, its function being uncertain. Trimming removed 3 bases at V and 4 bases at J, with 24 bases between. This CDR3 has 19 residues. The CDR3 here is CASSQGATWRVDCTGELFF. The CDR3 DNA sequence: TGCGCCAGCAGTCAGGGGGCAACTTGGAGGGTCGATTGCACCGGGGAGCTGTTTTTT.

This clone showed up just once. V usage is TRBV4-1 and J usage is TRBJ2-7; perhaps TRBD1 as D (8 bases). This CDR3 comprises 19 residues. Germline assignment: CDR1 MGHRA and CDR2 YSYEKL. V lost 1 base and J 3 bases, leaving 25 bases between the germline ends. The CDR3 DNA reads TGCGCCAGCAGCCAAGGCGGACAGGGATGGCGGGAGACGGTCTACGAGCAGTACTTC. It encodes CASSQGGQGWRETVYEQYF.

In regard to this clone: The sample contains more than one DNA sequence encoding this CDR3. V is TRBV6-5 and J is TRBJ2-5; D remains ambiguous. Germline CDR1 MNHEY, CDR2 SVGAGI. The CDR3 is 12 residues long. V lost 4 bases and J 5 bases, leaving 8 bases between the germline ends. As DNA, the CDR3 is TGTGCCAGCAGTTCCTCATTGGAGACCCAGTACTTC. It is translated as CASSSSLETQYF.

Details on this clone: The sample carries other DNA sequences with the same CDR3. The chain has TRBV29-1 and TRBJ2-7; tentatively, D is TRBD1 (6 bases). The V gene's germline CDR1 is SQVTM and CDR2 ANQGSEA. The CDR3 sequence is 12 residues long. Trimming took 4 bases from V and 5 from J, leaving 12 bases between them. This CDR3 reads CSVGPQGHEQYF. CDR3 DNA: TGCAGCGTTGGGCCACAGGGCCACGAGCAGTACTTC.

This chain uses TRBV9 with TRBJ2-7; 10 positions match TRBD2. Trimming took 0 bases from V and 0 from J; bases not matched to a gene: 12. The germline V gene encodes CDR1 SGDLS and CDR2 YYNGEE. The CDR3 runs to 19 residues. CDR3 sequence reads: CASSVEGGLADPSSYEQYF. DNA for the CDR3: TGTGCCAGCAGCGTAGAGGGCGGACTAGCGGATCCGAGCTCCTACGAGCAGTACTTC.

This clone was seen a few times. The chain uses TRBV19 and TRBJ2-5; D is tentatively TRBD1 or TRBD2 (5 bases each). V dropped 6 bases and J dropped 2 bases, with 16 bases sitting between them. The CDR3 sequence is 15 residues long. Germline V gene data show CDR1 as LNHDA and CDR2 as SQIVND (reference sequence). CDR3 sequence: CASRRPGAAQETQYF. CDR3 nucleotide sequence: TGTGCCAGTAGGCGACCCGGGGCAGCTCAAGAGACCCAGTACTTC.

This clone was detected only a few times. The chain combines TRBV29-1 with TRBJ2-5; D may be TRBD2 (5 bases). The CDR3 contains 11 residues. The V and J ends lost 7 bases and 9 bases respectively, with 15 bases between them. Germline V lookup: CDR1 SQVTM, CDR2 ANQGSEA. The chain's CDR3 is CSERAGASQYF. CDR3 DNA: TGCAGCGAGAGGGCGGGCGCATCCCAGTACTTC.

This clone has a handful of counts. The CDR3 reads CSVGQGARYEQYF. DNA of the CDR3: TGCAGCGTTGGCCAGGGGGCGCGGTACGAGCAGTACTTC. The rearrangement joins TRBV29-1 to TRBJ2-7; TRBD1 agrees at 8 bases. Germline loops: CDR1 SQVTM, CDR2 ANQGSEA. The V and J ends lost 4 bases and 4 bases, in that order; junction bases with no gene match: 6. The length of the CDR3 is 13 residues.

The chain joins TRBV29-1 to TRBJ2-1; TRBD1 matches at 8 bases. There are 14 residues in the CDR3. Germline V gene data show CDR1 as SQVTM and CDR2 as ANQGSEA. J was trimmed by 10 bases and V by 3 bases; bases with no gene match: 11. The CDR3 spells CSVDMDRATREQFF. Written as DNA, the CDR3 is TGCAGCGTTGATATGGACAGGGCTACACGGGAGCAGTTCTTC.

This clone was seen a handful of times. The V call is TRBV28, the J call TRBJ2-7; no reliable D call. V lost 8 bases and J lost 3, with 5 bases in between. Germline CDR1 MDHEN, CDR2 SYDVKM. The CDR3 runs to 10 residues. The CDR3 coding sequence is TGTGCCAGCGGGAACTACGAGCAGTACTTC. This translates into CASGNYEQYF. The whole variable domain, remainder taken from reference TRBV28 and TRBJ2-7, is DVKVTQSSRYLVKRTGEKVFLECVQDMDHENMFWYRQDPGLGLRLIYFSYDVKMKEKGDIPEGYSVSREKKERFSLILESASTNQTSMYLCASGNYEQYFGPGTRLTVT.

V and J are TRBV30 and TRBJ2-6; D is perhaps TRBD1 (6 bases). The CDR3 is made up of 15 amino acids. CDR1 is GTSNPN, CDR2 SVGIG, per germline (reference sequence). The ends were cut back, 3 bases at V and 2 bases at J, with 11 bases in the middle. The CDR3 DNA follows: TGTGCCTGGAGAAACTCAGGGGCTGGGGCCAACGTCCTGACTTTC. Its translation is CAWRNSGAGANVLTF.

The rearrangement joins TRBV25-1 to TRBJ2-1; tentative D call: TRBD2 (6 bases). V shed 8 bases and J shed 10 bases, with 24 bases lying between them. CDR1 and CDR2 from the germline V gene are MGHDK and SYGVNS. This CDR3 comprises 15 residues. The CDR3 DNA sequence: TGTGCCAGCTCCCCGCGGGGCAGTATCCAAGAAGAGCAGTTCTTC. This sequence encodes CASSPRGSIQEEQFF. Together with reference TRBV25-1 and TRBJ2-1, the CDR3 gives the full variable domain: EADIYQTPRYLVIGTGKKITLECSQTMGHDKMYWYQQDPGMELHLIHYSYGVNSTEKGDLSSESTVSRIRTEHFPLTLESARPSHTSQYLCASSPRGSIQEEQFFGPGTRLTVL.

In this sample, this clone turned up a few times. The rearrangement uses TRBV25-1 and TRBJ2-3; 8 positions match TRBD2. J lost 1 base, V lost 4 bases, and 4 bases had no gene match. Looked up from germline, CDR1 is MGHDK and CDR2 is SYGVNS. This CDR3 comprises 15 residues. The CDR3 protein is CASSGGLGRTDTQYF. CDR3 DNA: TGTGCCAGCAGTGGGGGACTAGGGCGCACAGATACGCAGTATTTT.

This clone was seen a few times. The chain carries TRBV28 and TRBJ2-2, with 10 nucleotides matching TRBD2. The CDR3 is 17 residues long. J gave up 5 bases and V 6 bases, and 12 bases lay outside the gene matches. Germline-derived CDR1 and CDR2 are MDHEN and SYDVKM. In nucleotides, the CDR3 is TGTGCCAGCAGCCCTACCTTAGCGGGAGGCTGGACCGGGGAGCTGTTTTTT. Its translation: CASSPTLAGGWTGELFF.

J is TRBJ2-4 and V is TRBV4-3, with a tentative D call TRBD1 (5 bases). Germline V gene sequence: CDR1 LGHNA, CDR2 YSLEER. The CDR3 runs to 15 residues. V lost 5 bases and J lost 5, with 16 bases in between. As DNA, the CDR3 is TGCGCCAGCAGCTCGACAGCTTACACCGAAAACATTCAGTACTTC. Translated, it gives CASSSTAYTENIQYF.

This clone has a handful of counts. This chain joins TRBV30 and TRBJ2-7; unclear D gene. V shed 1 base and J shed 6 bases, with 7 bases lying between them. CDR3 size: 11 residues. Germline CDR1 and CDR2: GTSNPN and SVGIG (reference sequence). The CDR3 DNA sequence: TGTGCCTGGAGTGGAGTGATCGAGCAGTACTTC. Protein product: CAWSGVIEQYF.

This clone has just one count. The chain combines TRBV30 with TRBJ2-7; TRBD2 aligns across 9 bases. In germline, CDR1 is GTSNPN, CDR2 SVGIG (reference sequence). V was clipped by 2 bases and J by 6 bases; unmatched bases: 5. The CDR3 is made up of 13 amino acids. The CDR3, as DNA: TGTGCCTGGAGTCCGGGACTAGCAGGCGAGCAGTACTTC. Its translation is CAWSPGLAGEQYF.

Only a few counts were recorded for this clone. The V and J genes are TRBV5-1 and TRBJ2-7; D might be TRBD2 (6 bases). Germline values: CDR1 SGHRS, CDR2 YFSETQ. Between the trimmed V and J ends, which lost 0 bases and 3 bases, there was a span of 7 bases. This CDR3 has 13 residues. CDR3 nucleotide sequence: TGCGCCAGCAGCTTGGGTAGCGGCTACGAGCAGTACTTC. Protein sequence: CASSLGSGYEQYF.

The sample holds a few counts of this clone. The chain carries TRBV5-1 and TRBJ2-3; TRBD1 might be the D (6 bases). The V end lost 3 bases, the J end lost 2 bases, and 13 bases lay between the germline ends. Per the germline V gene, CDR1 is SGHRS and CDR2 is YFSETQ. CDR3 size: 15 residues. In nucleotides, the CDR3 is TGCGCCAGCAGCTCACAGGGCCCCCTCACAGATACGCAGTATTTT. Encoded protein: CASSSQGPLTDTQYF. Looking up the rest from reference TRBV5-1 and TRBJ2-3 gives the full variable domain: KAGVTQTPRYLIKTRGQQVTLSCSPISGHRSVSWYQQTPGQGLQFLFEYFSETQRNKGNFPGRFSGRQFSNSRSEMNVSTLELGDSALYLCASSSQGPLTDTQYFGPGTRLTVL.

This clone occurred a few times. The CDR3 region is CASSLVLRDTQYF. DNA for the CDR3: TGTGCCAGCAGCCTCGTGCTCAGAGATACGCAGTATTTT. This chain uses TRBV7-3 with TRBJ2-3; D unresolved. The germline V gene has CDR1 SGHTA and CDR2 FQGTGA. This CDR3 region has 13 residues. The germline V and J ends were trimmed by 5 bases and 5 bases, with 11 bases remaining between them.

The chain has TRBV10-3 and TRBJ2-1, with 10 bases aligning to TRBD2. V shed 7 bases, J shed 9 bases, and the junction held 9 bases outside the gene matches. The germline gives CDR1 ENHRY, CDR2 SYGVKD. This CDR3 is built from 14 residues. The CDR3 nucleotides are TGTGCCATCATGTCCGGGACTAGCGTGACTGAGCAGTTCTTC. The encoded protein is CAIMSGTSVTEQFF.

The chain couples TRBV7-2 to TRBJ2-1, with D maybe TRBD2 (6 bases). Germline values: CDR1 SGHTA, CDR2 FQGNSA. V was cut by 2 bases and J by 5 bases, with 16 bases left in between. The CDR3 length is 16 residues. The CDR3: CASSLRGGYPNNEQFF. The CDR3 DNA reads TGTGCCAGCAGCTTAAGGGGAGGATACCCGAACAATGAGCAGTTCTTC.

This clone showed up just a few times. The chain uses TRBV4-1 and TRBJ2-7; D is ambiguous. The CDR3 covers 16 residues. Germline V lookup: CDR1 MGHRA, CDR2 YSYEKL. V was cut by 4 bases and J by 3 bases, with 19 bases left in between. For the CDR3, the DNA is TGCGCCAGCAGCCGATTAGGACGTGGAAAAAGCTACGAGCAGTACTTC. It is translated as CASSRLGRGKSYEQYF.